This is a list of T cell receptor beta chains from one sample in a study of OX40 agonist ivuxolimab in advanced cancers. Profiling relied on immunoSEQ multiplex PCR, and the TCRdb table lists in-frame clones only, not all of them. The sample contains fewer than 120,000 clones, over 85% of which appear only once. This material consisted of CD4+ or CD8+ T cells sorted from blood, taken in a trial of the OX40 agonist ivuxolimab. Receptors were obtained from an adult with an advanced solid tumor such as melanoma, head and neck, liver or kidney cancer. The CDR3 runs from the conserved cysteine through the conserved F or W. A D gene is named only where the DNA matches it firmly. A clone size is listed for some rows: how often the clone was seen (once, few, many), or a class if it is expanded.

d_gene	v_gene	j_gene	abundance	CDR3nt	CDR3aa
TRBD2	TRBV5-4	TRBJ2-1	-	TGTGCCAGCAGCTCCGGGACTAGCGCATACAATGAGCAGTTCTTC	CASSSGTSAYNEQFF
-	TRBV18	TRBJ2-1	-	TGTGCCAGCTCACCAGTCAGGGCTGGCAATGAGCAGTTCTTC	CASSPVRAGNEQFF
-	TRBV18	TRBJ2-3	-	TGTGCCAGCTCACCAGGGCACCCAAGCACAGATACGCAGTATTTT	CASSPGHPSTDTQYF
-	TRBV4-1	TRBJ1-2	-	TGCGCCAGCAGCCAACTTCCGGAGACCGGGATCTATGGCTACACCTTC	CASSQLPETGIYGYTF
-	TRBV7-2	TRBJ1-1	-	TGTGCCAGCAGCTTAGCTCAGGGTCGAGGGGCAGGGACAGAAGCTTTCTTT	CASSLAQGRGAGTEAFF
TRBD1	TRBV27	TRBJ2-3	-	TGTGCCAGCGCACCCGGGACAGCGGATACGCAGTATTTT	CASAPGTADTQYF
-	TRBV7-2	TRBJ1-5	-	TGTGCCAGCAGCCCACAGCGTAGCAATCAGCCCCAGCATTTT	CASSPQRSNQPQHF
TRBD1	TRBV28	TRBJ2-5	-	TGTGCCAGCAGTCAGACAGGGACCCTTGAGACCCAGTACTTC	CASSQTGTLETQYF
-	TRBV5-1	TRBJ2-2	-	TGCGCCAGCAGCTTGGGAGGGGACGCCGGGGAGCTGTTTTTT	CASSLGGDAGELFF
TRBD1	TRBV19	TRBJ1-5	-	TGTGCCAGTAGTATGACAGGGACTTTGTTGGAGCCCCAGCATTTT	CASSMTGTLLEPQHF
-	TRBV6-5	TRBJ1-5	-	TGTGCCAGCAGTTACTCTTTGTATAGCAATCAGCCCCAGCATTTT	CASSYSLYSNQPQHF
-	TRBV2	TRBJ2-5	-	TGTGCCAGCAGTGAGGCAGCCCAAGAGACCCAGTACTTC	CASSEAAQETQYF
-	TRBV6-5	TRBJ1-1	-	TGTGCCAGCAGTTACGGCGGGAACCTGAACACTGAAGCTTTCTTT	CASSYGGNLNTEAFF
-	TRBV28	TRBJ2-7	-	TGTGCCAGCAGTCCCTCGGGGTTCTACGAGCAGTACTTC	CASSPSGFYEQYF
TRBD1	TRBV14	TRBJ1-4	-	TGTGCCAGCAGCCAAGAATCGCAGGGGGCTGGAGAAAAACTGTTTTTT	CASSQESQGAGEKLFF
-	TRBV7-7	TRBJ2-7	once	TGTGCTAGCAGCTTAGCCCCCCGGGACCCCAGCTCCTACGAGCAGTACTTC	CASSLAPRDPSSYEQYF
-	TRBV6-6	TRBJ1-2	-	TGTGCCAGCACCCCGACAGTCAACTATGGCTACACCTTC	CASTPTVNYGYTF
TRBD1	TRBV5-1	TRBJ2-4	-	TGCGCCAGCAGCTCGGGACAGGCGGCTTCCCCCTCTTCCATTCAGTACTTC	CASSSGQAASPSSIQYF
-	TRBV5-1	TRBJ2-6	once	TGCGCCAGCAGCTTGTACAGGCCCGGGGCTGGGGCCAACGTCCTGACTTTC	CASSLYRPGAGANVLTF
-	TRBV5-6	TRBJ2-5	-	TGTGCCAGCAGCTTGTATGGCGGGACTGCGCAAGAGACCCAGTACTTC	CASSLYGGTAQETQYF
-	TRBV7-6	TRBJ1-5	-	TGTGCCAGCAGCTTAGACGTCTCGAAAGGTCAGCCCCAGCATTTT	CASSLDVSKGQPQHF
TRBD2	TRBV7-9	TRBJ2-3	-	TGTGCCAGCAGCTTAGCCATGTCCGGTAGCGGGGGCGCAGATACGCAGTATTTT	CASSLAMSGSGGADTQYF
-	TRBV6-6	TRBJ1-2	-	TGTGCCAGCAGTTACGAGGGACCGTTACTGCGGGGCTACACCTTC	CASSYEGPLLRGYTF
-	TRBV18	TRBJ1-4	few	TGTGCCAGCTCACCAGTCAGGGGCGGGAAGGATGAAAAACTGTTTTTT	CASSPVRGGKDEKLFF
-	TRBV7-3	TRBJ1-1	-	TGTGCCAGCAGCTCCCTCGGCACTGAAGCTTTCTTT	CASSSLGTEAFF
-	TRBV5-6	TRBJ2-1	-	TGTGCCAGCAGCCTAACAGGGCACTCCTACAATGAGCAGTTCTTC	CASSLTGHSYNEQFF
-	TRBV14	TRBJ2-2	-	TGTGCCAGCAAGGGGGGAACAAGGGGCACCGGGGAGCTGTTTTTT	CASKGGTRGTGELFF
-	TRBV18	TRBJ1-5	few	TGTGCCAGCTCACAGGGGATTGATCAGCCCCAGCATTTT	CASSQGIDQPQHF
TRBD1	TRBV7-3	TRBJ2-1	-	TGTGCCAGCAGCCCCACCCCTGGGACAGGCCCAGTGGAGCAGTTCTTC	CASSPTPGTGPVEQFF